This entry is about one T cell receptor (beta chain). Its antigen is still unknown. The input lacks base qualities; no much larger clone sits a single base away. Other DNA sequences within the sample encode an identical CDR3. TCRbeta CDR3 regions were amplified from genomic DNA by means of the immunoSEQ Assay, a bias-controlled multiplex PCR. Per the original workflow: Nucleated cell counts per sample were estimated from amplification of reference gene primers within the assay. To quantify the absolute abundance of each unique TCRbeta CDR3 rearrangement, sequence reads were collapsed and filtered. For each sample, productive Simpson clonality was calculated by taking the square root of Simpson's diversity index across productive rearrangements. The source is immuneACCESS, and TCRdb retained only in-frame sequences with V and J called. Part of the clones is not carried over; for the studies checked, unresolved V genes explain less than half of this, and the remainder is unexplained. D and trimming come from the DNA, and the V and J calls and clone size come from that table. The sample table records approximately 160,000 clones; around nine tenths of these occur just once. The biggest ten clones account for approximately 0.5% of the sample.

This specimen comes from a study of blood T cell repertoires in COVID-19 (dated by TCRdb to the early 2020s). Regarding the study in general: Samples from collaborators originated in the United States, Italy and Spain and spanned both the acute and convalescent phases of COVID-19. The material from the prospective study consisted of cDNA or gDNA derived from T cells, B-cell-depleted T cells, or PBMCs. Deeply sampled blood TCRbeta repertoires from subjects exposed to, actively infected with, or recovered from COVID-19 were included in the dataset. The repertoires were released in a freely available public database intended as a resource for research on the immune response to SARS-CoV-2. Samples were obtained from the ongoing ImmuneRACE study (first 160 participants) and from about 1,300 subjects provided by 6 global collaborators. A de-identified subject ID, COVID-19 status, age in years and sex were almost always included in the sample metadata. Where available, HLA class I and class II types were obtained from metadata supplied by the sample provider rather than from assay-based typing.

After removal of 1 base from V and 8 bases from J, the junction retains 4 bases not matched to a gene. Reading the germline V gene (reference sequence) gives CDR1 LNHDA and CDR2 SQIVND. Counted from cysteine to phenylalanine, this CDR3 has 14 amino acids. Here the CDR3 DNA is all that survives: 42 bases in frame from base 1. Whole blood was collected in K2EDTA tubes by collaborating institutions according to the institutions' own protocols. For TCRbeta analysis, collaborators shipped samples as frozen whole blood, isolated PBMCs, or DNA extracted from either of those sample types. What the study reported, not specific to this receptor: How much clinical and demographic metadata was included differed by source and by participant, and the metadata was provided uncurated.

Input material: peripheral blood. This TCR came from a man in his fifties with acute or convalescent COVID-19. Recombination linked TRBV19 to TRBJ2-2; 7 central bases correspond to TRBD2. CDR3 reads: CASSIGGGTGELFF. At the DNA level, the sequence is TGTGCCAGTAGTATAGGCGGGGGAACTGGGGAGCTGTTTTTT.